This TCR beta chain was profiled in a study of CD8 T cells in ankylosing spondylitis. With regard to this clonotype: The antigen is unknown.

Molecular-barcoded quantitative 5'-RACE produced these TCR beta libraries. TCRdb redid the calling of the 5' RACE reads with MiXCR, one entry per CDR3 protein. The profile shows about 840,000 distinct CDR3 sequences, approximately 12% of them singletons. General study points: What appeared characteristic of ankylosing spondylitis blood was a TCR beta motif of eight highly homologous variants. Disease-linked clones were reportedly significantly enriched in matched ankylosing spondylitis synovial fluid. Disease-linked clones proved CD8+ and comparatively uncommon in peripheral blood.

The germline V gene has CDR1 DFQATT and CDR2 SNEGSKA (reference sequence). The CDR3 has 15 residues. The germline V and J ends were trimmed by 2 bases and 4 bases, with 17 bases remaining between them. The receptor was isolated from a male donor with ankylosing spondylitis. The chain recombines TRBV20-1 with TRBJ1-2, with no clear D. Sequences were obtained from blood, either unsorted or a sorted T cell fraction (not recorded which). The DNA of the CDR3 is TGCAGTGCTAGAAGCTCAGGACCTCACGTCTATGGCTACACCTTC. Translating it yields CSARSSGPHVYGYTF.